One and the same sample provided the 11 T cell receptor beta chains below, sequenced in a study of lymphopenia after photon versus proton radiotherapy. This table comes from immunoSEQ multiplex PCR, and its TCRdb copy is limited to in-frame clones, with some not included. The repertoire consists of fewer than 9,500 clones, with over 65% occurring once and the leading ten covering roughly 48%. The starting material was peripheral blood, obtained from a patient treated with photon-based radiotherapy. The receptor set was obtained from a man aged 25-45 years with gastric cancer.

This sequence joins TRBV18 and TRBJ2-5, with D possibly matching TRBD2 (6 bases). Trimming removed 5 bases at V and 2 bases at J, with 9 bases between. Germline V CDR1 and CDR2: KGHSH, LQKENI. The CDR3 runs 13 residues. CDR3 sequence (DNA): TGTGCCAGCTCAACCAGCGGGCAAGAGACCCAGTACTTC. Amino acids: CASSTSGQETQYF.

This clone was recorded only once. The V and J genes are TRBV5-1 and TRBJ2-6, with D possibly being TRBD2 (5 bases). Germline CDR1 SGHRS, CDR2 YFSETQ. V was shortened by 5 bases and J by 4 bases, with 22 bases between the two germline ends. The CDR3 is 18 residues long. The CDR3 nucleotides are TGCGCCAGCAGGACGAAGGACCCCTCCTCGGGGGGGGCCAACGTCCTGACTTTC. Its translation is CASRTKDPSSGGANVLTF.

This clone was observed a handful of times. The rearrangement uses TRBV28 and TRBJ2-7; tentatively, D is TRBD1 (7 bases). The CDR3 has 15 residues. Germline values: CDR1 MDHEN, CDR2 SYDVKM. Trimming cost V 6 bases and J 0 bases, with 15 bases left between them. The CDR3 DNA sequence: TGTGCCAGCAGGGGCCAGGGGGGAAGCTCCTACGAGCAGTACTTC. Residues: CASRGQGGSSYEQYF. The variable domain in full, with the rest retrieved from reference TRBV28 and TRBJ2-7, is DVKVTQSSRYLVKRTGEKVFLECVQDMDHENMFWYRQDPGLGLRLIYFSYDVKMKEKGDIPEGYSVSREKKERFSLILESASTNQTSMYLCASRGQGGSSYEQYFGPGTRLTVT.

The V gene is TRBV11-2, the J gene TRBJ2-2, with 8 bases lining up with TRBD2. The germline gives CDR1 SGHAT, CDR2 FQNNGV. J was trimmed by 0 bases and V by 5 bases; bases with no gene match: 8. This CDR3 has 17 residues. The CDR3 region has the DNA TGTGCCAGCAGCCAACAGCCGGGACTAGCGAACACCGGGGAGCTGTTTTTT. Its protein product is CASSQQPGLANTGELFF.

V usage is TRBV7-9 and J usage is TRBJ2-3, with D hard to call. Germline lookup yields CDR1 SEHNR and CDR2 FQNEAQ (reference sequence). Trimming pared 4 bases from V and 0 bases from J, leaving 8 bases between. The CDR3 length is 14 residues. Here the CDR3 reads CASSSRLSTDTQYF. The CDR3 DNA sequence: TGTGCCAGCAGCTCGCGACTTAGCACAGATACGCAGTATTTT.

This clone appeared once. The V call is TRBV7-9, the J call TRBJ2-1; 13 bases map to TRBD2. V lost 3 bases and J lost 0; bases outside the gene matches: 5. Germline lookup yields CDR1 SEHNR and CDR2 FQNEAQ (reference sequence). The CDR3 totals 18 residues. The CDR3 loop reads CASSFGGLAGSSYNEQFF. CDR3 nucleotide sequence: TGTGCCAGCAGCTTCGGGGGACTAGCGGGGAGCTCCTACAATGAGCAGTTCTTC.

The chain joins TRBV19 to TRBJ1-1; no clear D gene. The germline V gene encodes CDR1 LNHDA and CDR2 SQIVND (reference sequence). Trimming took 6 bases from V and 1 from J, leaving 18 bases between them. The CDR3 extends over 16 amino acids. CDR3 sequence (DNA): TGTGCCAGTAGCGCGGCTTGGGCTCCTGAGAACACTGAAGCTTTCTTT. Protein: CASSAAWAPENTEAFF.

The genes are TRBV9 and TRBJ2-5; the D gene is possibly TRBD2 (6 bases). Trimming cost V 4 bases and J 1 base, with 11 bases left between them. Germline lookup yields CDR1 SGDLS and CDR2 YYNGEE. This CDR3 region has 14 residues. The CDR3 sequence: CASSISGVQETQYF. The CDR3 DNA is TGTGCCAGCAGCATCTCGGGGGTCCAAGAGACCCAGTACTTC.

The chain carries TRBV7-6 and TRBJ2-7; D gene ambiguous. Germline lookup yields CDR1 SGHVS and CDR2 FNYEAQ. Trimming shortened V by 3 bases and J by 6 bases, and 15 bases separated the two germline ends. The CDR3 sequence is 14 residues long. The CDR3 bases are TGTGCCAGCAGCTTTGCAGGCGGCGTGAGCGAGCAGTACTTC. It is translated as CASSFAGGVSEQYF.

The chain links TRBV19 to TRBJ1-2; 9 bases are a match to TRBD1. Germline CDR1 is LNHDA and CDR2 is SQIVND (reference sequence). The CDR3 covers 12 residues. V shed 10 bases, J shed 4 bases, and the junction held 4 bases outside the gene matches. The CDR3 DNA reads as TGTGCCACCCGGACAGGGGTCTATGGCTACACCTTC. The encoded protein is CATRTGVYGYTF.

The gene calls are TRBV19 and TRBJ1-5, with D unresolved. V lost 1 base to trimming and J lost 5 bases, with 6 bases between them. Germline CDR1 reads LNHDA; CDR2 reads SQIVND (reference sequence). The CDR3 length is 13 residues. The CDR3 DNA reads TGTGCCAGTAGTATAGGCGAAGATCAGCCCCAGCATTTT. Its protein is CASSIGEDQPQHF.